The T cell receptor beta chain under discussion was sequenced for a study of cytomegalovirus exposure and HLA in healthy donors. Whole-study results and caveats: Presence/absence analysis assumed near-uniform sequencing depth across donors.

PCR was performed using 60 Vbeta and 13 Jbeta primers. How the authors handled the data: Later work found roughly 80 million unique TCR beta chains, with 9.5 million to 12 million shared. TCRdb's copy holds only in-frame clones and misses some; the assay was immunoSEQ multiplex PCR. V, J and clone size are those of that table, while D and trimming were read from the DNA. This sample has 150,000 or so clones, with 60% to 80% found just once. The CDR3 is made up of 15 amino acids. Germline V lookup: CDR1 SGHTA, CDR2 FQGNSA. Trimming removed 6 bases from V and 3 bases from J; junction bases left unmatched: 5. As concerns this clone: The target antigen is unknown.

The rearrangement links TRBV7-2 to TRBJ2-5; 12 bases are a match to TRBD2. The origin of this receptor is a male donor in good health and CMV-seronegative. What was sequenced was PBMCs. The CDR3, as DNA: TGTGCCAGCAGGCTAGCGGGGGGGAGGGAAGAGACCCAGTACTTC. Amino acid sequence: CASRLAGGREETQYF.